The 11 T cell receptor beta chains below all came from one sample that was sequenced in a study of human T cells and chemical hapten exposure. TCRdb processed the RACE reads anew with MiXCR; each CDR3 protein has one entry. This table has approximately 79,000 distinct CDR3 sequences, under 13% appearing once. Time point of the sample: patch test 1, 2 weeks after DPC sensitization. Regarding treatment: therapeutic diphenylcyclopropenone sensitization with weekly scalp DPC. The source material was whole blood, sampled in connection with sensitization to the hapten diphenylcyclopropenone (DPC). These receptors came from a woman in her fifties or sixties with alopecia areata. Some clones in this sample may be carry-over from other donors' samples.

The V gene is TRBV30, the J gene TRBJ1-1; D remains unclear. The CDR3 totals 15 residues. Looked up from germline, CDR1 is GTSNPN and CDR2 is SVGIG (reference sequence). Trimming took 0 bases from V and 0 from J, leaving 11 bases between them. CDR3 loop: CAWSVVAPLNTEAFF. CDR3 DNA sequence: TGTGCCTGGAGTGTAGTCGCCCCTTTGAACACTGAAGCTTTCTTT. The variable domain in full, with the rest retrieved from reference TRBV30 and TRBJ1-1, is SQTIHQWPATLVQPVGSPLSLECTVEGTSNPNLYWYRQAAGRGLQLLFYSVGIGQISSEVPQNLSASRPQDRQFILSSKKLLLSDSGFYLCAWSVVAPLNTEAFFGQGTRLTVV.

The gene calls are TRBV5-1 and TRBJ2-7; the match to TRBD2 covers 7 bases. V lost 2 bases to trimming and J lost 0 bases; unmatched junction nucleotides: 5. The CDR3 runs to 15 residues. CDR1 is SGHRS, CDR2 YFSETQ, per germline. The CDR3 protein is CASSFSLAASYEQYF. The CDR3 coding sequence is TGCGCCAGCAGCTTCTCTCTAGCGGCCTCCTACGAGCAGTACTTC.

The rearrangement uses TRBV20-1 and TRBJ2-2; D remains ambiguous. The germline V gene has CDR1 DFQATT and CDR2 SNEGSKA (reference sequence). This CDR3 has 15 residues. V was pared by 1 base and J by 4 bases, with 13 bases between. DNA of the CDR3: TGCAGTGCTAGAGTAGCTCCCGGGCCCACCGGGGAGCTGTTTTTT. Its translation is CSARVAPGPTGELFF.

This clonotype has more than one count but fewer than ten. The V and J genes are TRBV20-1 and TRBJ1-1, with D possibly being TRBD1 (5 bases). Trimming removed 6 bases from V and 5 bases from J, with 16 bases in between. Germline CDR1 DFQATT, CDR2 SNEGSKA (reference sequence). This CDR3 comprises 13 residues. The CDR3 region has the DNA TGCAGTGCCCCCGAGGAGGGGCGGACTGAAGCTTTCTTT. This codes for CSAPEEGRTEAFF.

The rearrangement links TRBV7-9 to TRBJ2-1; 9 nucleotides agree with TRBD1. Trimming removed 0 bases from V and 9 bases from J; junction bases left unmatched: 9. The length of the CDR3 is 16 residues. CDR1 and CDR2 from the germline V gene are SEHNR and FQNEAQ (reference sequence). CDR3 DNA sequence: TGTGCCAGCAGCTTAGCGTCAGGACAGGGGTCGGGTGAGCAGTTCTTC. It yields the protein CASSLASGQGSGEQFF.

The V gene is TRBV20-1, the J gene TRBJ2-1; 16 bases agree with TRBD2. CDR1 and CDR2 (germline): DFQATT, SNEGSKA (reference sequence). CDR3 length: 17 amino acids. CDR3 protein: CSAPGTSGRALDNEQFF. The CDR3 region has the DNA TGCAGCGCCCCCGGGACTAGCGGGAGGGCCTTGGACAATGAGCAGTTCTTC.

This clonotype was seen a handful of times. The junction shows a germline mismatch at one end, possibly a read error. The chain carries TRBV7-7 and TRBJ2-1, with 7 positions matching TRBD1. The CDR3 extends over 15 amino acids. Germline V gene sequence: CDR1 SSHAT, CDR2 FNYEAQ (reference sequence). CDR3 DNA: TGTGCTAGCAGCTTTCGGGACAGCTCCTACAATGAGCAGTTCTTC. This codes for CASSFRDSSYNEQFF.

There are many counts of this clonotype. The rearrangement uses TRBV5-1 and TRBJ2-1, with unresolved D. Germline V gives CDR1 SGHRS, CDR2 YFSETQ. V lost 2 bases to trimming and J lost 8 bases, with 11 bases between them. The CDR3 runs to 13 residues. This chain's CDR3 is CASSLRSQDEQFF. Written as DNA, the CDR3 is TGCGCCAGCAGCTTACGGTCGCAGGATGAGCAGTTCTTC.

In its sample, this clonotype was seen many times. The chain employs TRBV20-1 and TRBJ1-5; D uncertain. The V end was cut by 0 bases, the J end by 5 bases, with 5 bases between. CDR1 is DFQATT and CDR2 is SNEGSKA in the germline V gene (reference sequence). The CDR3 totals 12 residues. CDR3 nucleotide sequence: TGCAGTGCTAGAGACCCAGATCAGCCCCAGCATTTT. The encoded protein is CSARDPDQPQHF.

The CDR3 sequence is CASSLVGDTEAFF. In DNA, the CDR3 is TGTGCCAGCAGCTTAGTGGGGGACACTGAAGCTTTCTTT. The genes are TRBV11-3 and TRBJ1-1, with D tentatively TRBD1 (5 bases). The germline V gene has CDR1 SGHNT and CDR2 YENEEA. Trimming removed 1 base at V and 3 bases at J, with 6 bases between. The CDR3 has 13 residues.

This clonotype was seen many times. CDR3 amino acids: CASRGRGNQPQHF. CDR3 DNA: TGTGCCAGCAGGGGAAGGGGCAATCAGCCCCAGCATTTT. The V call is TRBV28, the J call TRBJ1-5, with D unresolved. Trimming took off 6 bases at V and 2 bases at J, with 8 bases between the two ends. The CDR3 has 13 amino acids. Looked up from germline, CDR1 is MDHEN and CDR2 is SYDVKM. The variable domain in full, with the rest retrieved from reference TRBV28 and TRBJ1-5, is DVKVTQSSRYLVKRTGEKVFLECVQDMDHENMFWYRQDPGLGLRLIYFSYDVKMKEKGDIPEGYSVSREKKERFSLILESASTNQTSMYLCASRGRGNQPQHFGDGTRLSIL.